These 9 T cell receptor beta chains came from one sample sequenced in a study of T cell clonotyping in hematopoietic cell transplantation. Sequencing used immunoSEQ multiplex PCR; TCRdb keeps in-frame clones, though not all of them. The data show around 6,000 clones, approximately 30% seen once. The source was peripheral blood mononuclear cells, collected 30 days after allogeneic stem cell transplant. These receptor sequences come from a female patient aged 50-59 years who had an allogeneic stem cell transplant from an unrelated donor, so the T cells may come from the graft donor. Some clones in this sample may be carry-over from other donors' samples.

The CDR3 loop is CSVDRQGVGGNTIYF. Written as DNA, the CDR3 is TGCAGCGTTGACAGGCAGGGTGTAGGAGGAAACACCATATATTTT. V is TRBV29-1 and J is TRBJ1-3; tentative D call: TRBD1 (5 bases). Germline V gene sequence: CDR1 SQVTM, CDR2 ANQGSEA. V shed 3 bases and J shed 4 bases, with 16 bases lying between them. The CDR3 loop spans 15 amino acids.

This sequence joins TRBV6-1 and TRBJ1-5; TRBD1 matches at 7 bases. Germline V lookup: CDR1 MNHNS, CDR2 SASEGT. The CDR3 sequence is 18 residues long. The trim removed 3 bases at V and 3 bases at J, leaving 14 bases unmatched. DNA of the CDR3: TGTGCCAGCAGTGAGATACTGACAGGGCGGCCCCTCAATCAGCCCCAGCATTTT. Translation: CASSEILTGRPLNQPQHF.

This chain connects TRBV7-6 to TRBJ2-4; 8 bases are shared with TRBD1. V gave up 5 bases and J gave up 7 bases; unmatched junction bases: 4. Per germline, CDR1 SGHVS and CDR2 FNYEAQ. This CDR3 spans 13 amino acids. CDR3 nucleotides: TGTGCCAGCAGCCCTGCAGGGGGCAACATTCAGTACTTC. Its translation: CASSPAGGNIQYF.

The chain recombines TRBV4-1 with TRBJ2-7, with no clear D. Trimming removed 3 bases from V and 2 bases from J, with 8 bases in between. The CDR3 totals 13 residues. In germline, CDR1 is MGHRA, CDR2 YSYEKL. The CDR3, as DNA: TGCGCCAGCAGCCAGGCTGTTACCTACGAGCAGTACTTC. Translated: CASSQAVTYEQYF.

The gene calls are TRBV2 and TRBJ2-7; D gene uncertain. The CDR3 runs to 10 residues. V shed 3 bases and J shed 3 bases, with 0 bases lying between them. Looked up from germline, CDR1 is SNHLY and CDR2 is FYNNEI. Here the CDR3 reads CASSDYEQYF. The CDR3, as DNA: TGTGCCAGCAGTGACTACGAGCAGTACTTC. Drawing the rest from reference TRBV2 and TRBJ2-7, the complete variable domain is EPEVTQTPSHQVTQMGQEVILRCVPISNHLYFYWYRQILGQKVEFLVSFYNNEISEKSEIFDDQFSVERPDGSNFTLKIRSTKLEDSAMYFCASSDYEQYFGPGTRLTVT.

The sample holds a few counts of this clone. V and J are TRBV2 and TRBJ1-2, with D unclear. This CDR3 has 12 amino acids. Germline assignment: CDR1 SNHLY and CDR2 FYNNEI. V was cut by 5 bases and J by 1 base, with 5 bases left in between. CDR3 sequence (DNA): TGTGCCAGCAGTCCCAGTAACTATGGCTACACCTTC. As protein: CASSPSNYGYTF.

This clone was counted a few times. CDR3 sequence reads: CASPSGDSPLHF. In nucleotides, the CDR3 is TGTGCCTCGCCGTCTGGGGATTCACCCCTCCACTTT. The chain uses TRBV15 and TRBJ1-6, with D unclear. This CDR3 comprises 12 residues. In germline, CDR1 is LNHNV, CDR2 YYDKDF (reference sequence). The V gene lost 11 bases and the J gene lost 8 bases, with 13 bases spanning the gap.

The CDR3 loop reads CASSQAPQGLYAGELFF. The CDR3 DNA is TGCGCCAGCAGCCAAGCCCCACAGGGTTTGTATGCCGGGGAGCTGTTTTTT. The V call is TRBV4-3, the J call TRBJ2-2, with D possibly matching TRBD1 (6 bases). Per germline, CDR1 LGHNA and CDR2 YSLEER. Trimming left V 1 base short and J 6 bases short, with 18 bases between. The CDR3 length is 17 residues.

The chain is built from TRBV7-2 and TRBJ2-1, with D possibly TRBD2 on 6 matching bases. Trimming took 4 bases from V and 4 from J, leaving 8 bases between them. From germline, CDR1 is SGHTA and CDR2 FQGNSA. This CDR3 region has 13 residues. The CDR3 sequence: CASSSGLYNEQFF. CDR3 sequence (DNA): TGTGCCAGCAGCTCGGGACTTTACAATGAGCAGTTCTTC.